This T cell receptor beta chain was sequenced for a study of early T cells in non-severe SARS-CoV-2 infection. J lost 6 bases, V lost 1 base, and 10 bases had no gene match. The V gene's germline CDR1 is SGHAT and CDR2 FQNNGV. The CDR3 runs 17 residues. Unique molecular identifiers were attached to individual cDNA molecules. TCRdb analysed the 5' RACE reads with MiXCR anew, one entry per CDR3 protein. The sample contains approximately 50,000 distinct CDR3 sequences, 12% of which appear only once. This TCR came from an adult who was a healthcare worker with PCR-confirmed SARS-CoV-2 infection or an uninfected control (not recorded which). The sample was whole blood. The chain employs TRBV11-2 and TRBJ2-2; 8 nucleotides align to TRBD1. CDR3 in amino acids: CASSLGRQGRSSGELFF. DNA for the CDR3: TGTGCCAGCAGCTTAGGGAGACAGGGGAGGTCGTCCGGGGAGCTGTTTTTT.